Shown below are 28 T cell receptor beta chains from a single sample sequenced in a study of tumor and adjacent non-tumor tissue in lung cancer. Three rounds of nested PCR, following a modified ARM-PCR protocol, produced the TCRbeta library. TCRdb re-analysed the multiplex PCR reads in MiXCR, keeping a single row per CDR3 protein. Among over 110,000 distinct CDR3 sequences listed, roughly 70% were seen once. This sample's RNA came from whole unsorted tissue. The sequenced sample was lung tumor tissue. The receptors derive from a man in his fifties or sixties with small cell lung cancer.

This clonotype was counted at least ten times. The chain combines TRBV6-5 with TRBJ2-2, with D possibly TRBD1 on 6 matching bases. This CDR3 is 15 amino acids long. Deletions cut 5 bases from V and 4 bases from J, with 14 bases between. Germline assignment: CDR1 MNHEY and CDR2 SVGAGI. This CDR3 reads CASSPYRDSTGELFF. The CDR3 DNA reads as TGTGCCAGCAGTCCATACAGGGATAGCACCGGGGAGCTGTTTTTT.

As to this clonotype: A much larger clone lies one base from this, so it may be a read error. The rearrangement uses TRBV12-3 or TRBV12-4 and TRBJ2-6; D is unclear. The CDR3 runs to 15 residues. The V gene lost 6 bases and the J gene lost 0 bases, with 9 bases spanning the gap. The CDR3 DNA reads TGTGCCAGCAGACCCCAGCGCTCTGGGGCCAACGTCCTGACTTTC. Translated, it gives CASRPQRSGANVLTF.

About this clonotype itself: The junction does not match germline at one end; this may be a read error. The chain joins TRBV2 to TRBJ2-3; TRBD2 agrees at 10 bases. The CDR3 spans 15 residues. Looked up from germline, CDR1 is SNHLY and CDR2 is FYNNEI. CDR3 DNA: TGTGCCAGCAGTGGGACTAGCGGCTTCACAGATAGGCAGTATTTT. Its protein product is CASSGTSGFTDRQYF.

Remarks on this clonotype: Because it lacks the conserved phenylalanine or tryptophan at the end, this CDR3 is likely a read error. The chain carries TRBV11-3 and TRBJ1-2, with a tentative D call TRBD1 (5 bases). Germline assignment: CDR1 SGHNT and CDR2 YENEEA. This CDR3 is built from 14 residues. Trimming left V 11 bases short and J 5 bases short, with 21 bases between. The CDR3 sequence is CASNPLGRNYGYTL. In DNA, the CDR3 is TGTGCCTCCAACCCCCTGGGACGGAATTATGGCTACACCCTC.

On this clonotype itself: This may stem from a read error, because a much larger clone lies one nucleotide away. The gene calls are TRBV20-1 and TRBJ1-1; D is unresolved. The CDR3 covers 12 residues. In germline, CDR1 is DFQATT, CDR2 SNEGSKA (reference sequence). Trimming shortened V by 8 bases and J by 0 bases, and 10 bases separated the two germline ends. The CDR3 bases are TGCAGTTCAAATGAAATGAACACTGAAGCTTTCTTT. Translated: CSSNEMNTEAFF.

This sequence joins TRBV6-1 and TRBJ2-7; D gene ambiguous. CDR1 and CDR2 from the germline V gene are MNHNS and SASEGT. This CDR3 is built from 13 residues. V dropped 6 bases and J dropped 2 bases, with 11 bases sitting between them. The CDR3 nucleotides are TGTGCCAGCAGGACCTCAGGTACCTACGAGCAGTACGTC. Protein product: CASRTSGTYEQYV.

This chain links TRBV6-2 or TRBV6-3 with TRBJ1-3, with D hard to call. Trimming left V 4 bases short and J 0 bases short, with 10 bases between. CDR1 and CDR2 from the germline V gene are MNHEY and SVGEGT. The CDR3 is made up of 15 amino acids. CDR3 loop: CASSWRAASGNTIYF. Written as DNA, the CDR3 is TGTGCCAGCAGTTGGCGGGCAGCCTCTGGAAACACCATATATTTT.

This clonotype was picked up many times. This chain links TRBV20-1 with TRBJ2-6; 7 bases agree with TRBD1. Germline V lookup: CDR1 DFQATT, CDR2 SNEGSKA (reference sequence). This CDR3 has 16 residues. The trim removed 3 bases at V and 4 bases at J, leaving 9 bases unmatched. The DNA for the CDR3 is TGCAGTGCTAGCTTCGCTACAGGGGCCGGGGCCAACGTCCTGACTTTC. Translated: CSASFATGAGANVLTF.

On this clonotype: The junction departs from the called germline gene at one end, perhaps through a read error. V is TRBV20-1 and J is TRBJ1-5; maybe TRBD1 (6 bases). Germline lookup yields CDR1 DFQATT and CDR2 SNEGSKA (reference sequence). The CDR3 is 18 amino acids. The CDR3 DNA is TGCAGTGCTAGGCCAAGGGGGGGCGAGAAGTATAGCAATCAGTCCCAGCATTTT. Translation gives CSARPRGGEKYSNQSQHF.

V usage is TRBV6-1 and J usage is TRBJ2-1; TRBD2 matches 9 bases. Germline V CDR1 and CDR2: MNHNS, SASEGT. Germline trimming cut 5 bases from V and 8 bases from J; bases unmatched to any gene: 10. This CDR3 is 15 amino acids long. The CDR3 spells CASSILAGVGYEQFF. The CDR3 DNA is TGTGCCAGCAGTATTTTAGCGGGAGTAGGGTATGAGCAGTTCTTC.

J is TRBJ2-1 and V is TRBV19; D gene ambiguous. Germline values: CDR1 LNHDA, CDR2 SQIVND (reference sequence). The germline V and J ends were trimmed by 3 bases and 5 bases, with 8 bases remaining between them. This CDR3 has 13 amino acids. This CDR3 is CASSMRWDNEQFF. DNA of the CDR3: TGTGCCAGTAGTATGCGGTGGGACAATGAGCAGTTCTTC.

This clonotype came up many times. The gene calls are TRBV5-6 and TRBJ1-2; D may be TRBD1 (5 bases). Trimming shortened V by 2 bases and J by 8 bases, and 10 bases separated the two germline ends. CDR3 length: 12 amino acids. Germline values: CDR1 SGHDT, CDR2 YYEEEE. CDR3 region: CASSFRGSGYTF. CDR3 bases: TGTGCCAGCAGCTTTCGGGGGAGCGGCTACACCTTC. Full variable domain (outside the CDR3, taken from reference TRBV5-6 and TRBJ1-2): DAGVTQSPTHLIKTRGQQVTLRCSPKSGHDTVSWYQQALGQGPQFIFQYYEEEERQRGNFPDRFSGHQFPNYSSELNVNALLLGDSALYLCASSFRGSGYTFGSGTRLTVV.

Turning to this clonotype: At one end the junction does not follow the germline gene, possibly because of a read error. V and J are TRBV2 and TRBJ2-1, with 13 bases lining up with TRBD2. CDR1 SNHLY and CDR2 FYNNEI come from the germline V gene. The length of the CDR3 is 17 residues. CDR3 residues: CASTAWTSGSADNGQFF. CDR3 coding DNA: TGTGCCAGCACCGCTTGGACTAGCGGGAGTGCGGACAATGGGCAGTTCTTC. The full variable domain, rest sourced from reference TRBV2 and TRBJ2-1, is EPEVTQTPSHQVTQMGQEVILRCVPISNHLYFYWYRQILGQKVEFLVSFYNNEISEKSEIFDDQFSVERPDGSNFTLKIRSTKLEDSAMYFCASTAWTSGSADNGQFFGPGTRLTVL.

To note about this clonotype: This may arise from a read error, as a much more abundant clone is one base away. Here the CDR3 reads CAISEGGAGGQTHYF. The CDR3 region has the DNA TGTGCCATCAGTGAGGGTGGAGCGGGAGGTCAGACCCATTACTTC. The chain links TRBV10-3 to TRBJ2-5, with 9 positions matching TRBD2. In germline, CDR1 is ENHRY, CDR2 SYGVKD. This CDR3 comprises 15 residues.

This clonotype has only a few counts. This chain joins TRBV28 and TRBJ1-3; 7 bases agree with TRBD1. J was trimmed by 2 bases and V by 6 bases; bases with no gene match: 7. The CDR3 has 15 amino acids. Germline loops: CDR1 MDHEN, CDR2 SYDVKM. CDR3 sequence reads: CASRPQGIPGNTIYF. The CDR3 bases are TGTGCCAGCAGACCACAGGGGATCCCTGGAAACACCATATATTTT.

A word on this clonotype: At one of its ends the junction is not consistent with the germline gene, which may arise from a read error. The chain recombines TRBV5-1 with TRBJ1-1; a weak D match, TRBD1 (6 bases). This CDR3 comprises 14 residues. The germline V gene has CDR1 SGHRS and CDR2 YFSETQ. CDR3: CASLPGHLKTEAFF. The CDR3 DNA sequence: TGCGCCAGCCTTCCGGGACACCTGAAGACTGAAGCTTTCTTT.

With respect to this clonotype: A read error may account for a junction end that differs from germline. The CDR3 bases are TGTGCCTGTAGTTACTCTGGCAGGGGCCAAGAGACCCAGTATTTC. Its translation: CACSYSGRGQETQYF. The chain has TRBV6-5 and TRBJ2-5; tentatively, D is TRBD1 (6 bases). CDR1 MNHEY and CDR2 SVGAGI come from the germline V gene. This CDR3 contains 15 residues.

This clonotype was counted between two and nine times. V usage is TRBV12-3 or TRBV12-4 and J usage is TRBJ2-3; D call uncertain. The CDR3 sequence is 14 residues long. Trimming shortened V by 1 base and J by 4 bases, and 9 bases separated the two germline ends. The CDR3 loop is CASSLEESADTQYF. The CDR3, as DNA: TGTGCCAGCAGTTTAGAGGAAAGCGCAGATACGCAGTATTTT.

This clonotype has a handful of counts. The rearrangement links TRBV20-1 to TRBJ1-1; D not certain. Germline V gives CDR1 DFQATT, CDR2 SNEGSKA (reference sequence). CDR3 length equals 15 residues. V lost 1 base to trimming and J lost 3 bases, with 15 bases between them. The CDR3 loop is CSARAGRRRDTEAFF. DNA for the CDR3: TGCAGTGCTAGAGCAGGCAGGCGGAGGGACACTGAAGCTTTCTTT.

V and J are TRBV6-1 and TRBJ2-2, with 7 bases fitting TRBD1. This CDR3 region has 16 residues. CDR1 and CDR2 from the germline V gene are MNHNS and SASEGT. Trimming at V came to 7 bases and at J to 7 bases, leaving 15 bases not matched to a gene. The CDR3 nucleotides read TGTGCCAGCATTGTTGGGACAGTGGTAGCAGGCGGGGAGCTGTTTTTT. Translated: CASIVGTVVAGGELFF.

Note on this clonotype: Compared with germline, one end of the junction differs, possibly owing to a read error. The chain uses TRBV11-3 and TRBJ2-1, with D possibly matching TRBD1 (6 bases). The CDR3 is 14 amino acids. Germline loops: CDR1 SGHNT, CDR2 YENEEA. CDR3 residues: CASSPSRGLVQHFF. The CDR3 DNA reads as TGTGCCAGCAGCCCCTCCAGGGGCCTGGTTCAGCACTTCTTC.

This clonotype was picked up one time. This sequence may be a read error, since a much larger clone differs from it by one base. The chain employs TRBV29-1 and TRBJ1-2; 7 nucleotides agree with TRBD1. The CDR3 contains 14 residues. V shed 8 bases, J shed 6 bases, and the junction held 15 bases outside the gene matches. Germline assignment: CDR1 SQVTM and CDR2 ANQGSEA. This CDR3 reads CSIWTGGEYDGYTF. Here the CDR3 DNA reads TGCAGCATTTGGACAGGTGGCGAGTACGATGGCTACACCTTC.

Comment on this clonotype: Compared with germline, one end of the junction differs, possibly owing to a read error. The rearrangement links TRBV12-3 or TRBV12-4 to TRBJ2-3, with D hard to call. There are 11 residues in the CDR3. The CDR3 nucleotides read TGTGCTAGCAAGGACACAGATACGCAGTATTTT. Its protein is CASKDTDTQYF.

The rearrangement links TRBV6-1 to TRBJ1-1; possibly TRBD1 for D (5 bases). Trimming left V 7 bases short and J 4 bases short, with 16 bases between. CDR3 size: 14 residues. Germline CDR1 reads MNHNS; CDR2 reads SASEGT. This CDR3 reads CASNVTGGGTEAFF. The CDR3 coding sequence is TGTGCCAGCAATGTTACTGGGGGAGGCACTGAAGCTTTCTTT.

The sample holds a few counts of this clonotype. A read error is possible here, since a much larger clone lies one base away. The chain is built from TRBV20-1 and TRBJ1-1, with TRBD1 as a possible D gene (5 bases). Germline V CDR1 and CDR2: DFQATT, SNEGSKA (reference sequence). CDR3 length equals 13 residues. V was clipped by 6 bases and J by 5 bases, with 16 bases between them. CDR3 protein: CSAPTPGQTEAFF. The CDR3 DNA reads TGCAGTGCCCCAACCCCAGGGCAAACTGAAGCTTTCTTT.

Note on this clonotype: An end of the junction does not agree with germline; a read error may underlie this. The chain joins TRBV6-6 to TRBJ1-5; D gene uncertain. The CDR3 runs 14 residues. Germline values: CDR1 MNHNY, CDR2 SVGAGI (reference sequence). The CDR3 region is CAGSYSWHNQPQHF. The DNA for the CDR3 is TGTGCCGGCAGTTACTCGTGGCACAATCAGCCCCAGCATTTT.

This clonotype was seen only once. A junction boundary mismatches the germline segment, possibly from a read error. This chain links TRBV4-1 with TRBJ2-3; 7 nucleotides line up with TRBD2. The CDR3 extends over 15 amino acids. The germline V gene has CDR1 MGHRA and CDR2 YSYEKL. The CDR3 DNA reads TGTGCCAGCAGCCAAGGAGCGGGGTTCACATATACGCAGTATTTT. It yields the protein CASSQGAGFTYTQYF.

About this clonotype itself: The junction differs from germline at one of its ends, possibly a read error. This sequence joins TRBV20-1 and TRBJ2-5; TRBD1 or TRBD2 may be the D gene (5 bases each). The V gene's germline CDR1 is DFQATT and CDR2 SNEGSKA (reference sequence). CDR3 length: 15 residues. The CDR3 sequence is CNAREYSRELMAQYF. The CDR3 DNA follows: TGCAATGCTAGAGAGTATAGCAGGGAGCTTATGGCCCAGTACTTC.